The rows below give T cell receptor beta chains drawn from one sample of a study of molecular identifiers for immune sequencing clone quantification. TCRdb fed the PCR reads into MiXCR, producing one record per CDR3 protein. The sample consists of under 350,000 distinct CDR3 sequences, roughly a quarter of them appearing once. Material: naive CD8+ T cells from blood, with Jurkat cell RNA spiked in. The receptors derive from a human donor in good health. Some libraries in this study had Jurkat cell RNA spiked in. Both conserved end residues are part of each CDR3. Each record gives: J gene, clone size, D gene, V gene, CDR3 DNA, CDR3 protein. D genes are given only for firm matches. The size of a clone is reported for some rows only, either as once, few or many, or as a class for expanded clones.

>TRBJ1-5|-|-|TRBV19
TGTGCCAGTAGTATTAGTAGGGGAAGGAGCAATCAGCCCCAGCATTTT
CASSISRGRSNQPQHF
>TRBJ2-1|-|TRBD1|TRBV13
TGTGCCAGCAGCCCACGAGGCAGGGGGATTGAGACCCAGTTCTTC
CASSPRGRGIETQFF
>TRBJ2-1|many|TRBD2|TRBV6-1
TGTGCCAGCAGTGAACTTCAGGCTAGCGGGGCTGAGCAGTTCTTC
CASSELQASGAEQFF
>TRBJ2-2|few|-|TRBV7-9
TGTGCCAGCAGCTCCCCATGGGACGGAACGAACACCGGGGAGCTGTTTTTT
CASSSPWDGTNTGELFF
>TRBJ2-5|many|-|TRBV29-1
TGCAGCGTTGAAGGGAACCTCTTGGGGAAGACCCAGTACTTC
CSVEGNLLGKTQYF
>TRBJ2-7|-|-|TRBV11-2
TGTGCCAGCAGCTCTTCCGTGGGCTACGAGCAGTACTTC
CASSSSVGYEQYF
>TRBJ2-3|-|TRBD1|TRBV6-1
TGTGCCAGCAGTGCACCAGAGAGGGGGCCTAACACAGGTACGCAGTATTTT
CASSAPERGPNTGTQYF
>TRBJ1-4|many|TRBD1|TRBV7-9
TGTGCCAGCAGCCGGGACAGGGAAGAAAAACTGTTTTTT
CASSRDREEKLFF
>TRBJ2-4|-|-|TRBV12-3/TRBV12-4
TGTGCCAGCAGTTTCCGGTTCAACATTCAGTACTTC
CASSFRFNIQYF
>TRBJ1-1|many|-|TRBV4-1
TGCGCCAGCAGCCCACCTACGACAGGCTTGAACACTGAAGCTTTCTTT
CASSPPTTGLNTEAFF
>TRBJ2-7|many|-|TRBV20-1
TGCAGTGCTAAGTACTCCTACGAGCAGTACTTC
CSAKYSYEQYF
>TRBJ2-7|many|TRBD2|TRBV6-6
TGTGCCAGCAGTGGGGGGGACTACGAGCAGTACTTC
CASSGGDYEQYF
>TRBJ2-7|few|-|TRBV20-1
TGCAGTGCTAGGGACAGCCATCTCTCCTACGAGCAGTACTTC
CSARDSHLSYEQYF
>TRBJ2-7|many|-|TRBV5-1
TGCGCCAGCAGCTACGGGGTTCGCTACGAGCAGTACTTC
CASSYGVRYEQYF
>TRBJ2-3|-|-|TRBV7-2
TGTGCCAGCAGCTTAGCGATCGGGGAGGTATCAGATACGCAGTATTTT
CASSLAIGEVSDTQYF
>TRBJ2-3|many|-|TRBV13
TGTGCCAGCAGCCCGAGGGGCACAGATACGCAGTATTTT
CASSPRGTDTQYF
>TRBJ1-5|many|-|TRBV15
TGTGCCACCAGCAGAGAAAGGCAATATAGCAATCAGCCCCAGCATTTT
CATSRERQYSNQPQHF
>TRBJ2-5|few|-|TRBV6-5
TGTGCCAGCAGTTACGCGCCAACGGCGGAGACCCAGTACTTC
CASSYAPTAETQYF
>TRBJ2-7|-|-|TRBV20-1
TGCAGTGCTAGGCCCAGGACGGGGTACGAGCAGTACTTC
CSARPRTGYEQYF
>TRBJ2-7|-|-|TRBV12-2
TGTGCAAGTCGCCGTCACAACCGGGACACAACCTACGAGCAGTACTTC
CASRRHNRDTTYEQYF
>TRBJ2-1|-|-|TRBV19
TGTGCCAGTAGTATAGCGGCGGGCACCTACAATGAGCAGTTCTTC
CASSIAAGTYNEQFF
>TRBJ1-6|many|-|TRBV7-9
TGTGCCAGCAGCTTACCACAGGGAAATGGTTCACCCCTCCACTTT
CASSLPQGNGSPLHF
>TRBJ2-5|-|TRBD2|TRBV3-1
TGTGCCAGCAGCCAAGATCGAGGCAGCGGGGGGTACCAAGAGACCCAGTACTTC
CASSQDRGSGGYQETQYF
>TRBJ1-2|-|-|TRBV29-1
TGCAGCGTTTACGGCACGGCTATGTATGGCTACACCTTC
CSVYGTAMYGYTF
>TRBJ2-2|few|-|TRBV20-1
TGCAGTGTCCTCACAGGGGAGGGCGGGGAGCTGTTTTTT
CSVLTGEGGELFF
>TRBJ1-1|many|TRBD1|TRBV27
TGTGCCAGCAGTTTAGTCCCCCCGGGACAGGGGGTCGCTGAAGCTTTCTTT
CASSLVPPGQGVAEAFF
>TRBJ1-3|few|-|TRBV9
TGTGCCAGCAGCTCCTCTGGGACTAACACCATATATTTT
CASSSSGTNTIYF
>TRBJ2-3|-|-|TRBV27
TGTGCCAGCAGGCTTCAGGGTCCTACCGGCACAGATACGCAGTATTTT
CASRLQGPTGTDTQYF
>TRBJ1-1|-|-|TRBV4-1
TGCGCCAGCAGCCTGGAGAAAGGTTTATGGGGGCATTCCCCGGGCACTGAAGCTTTCTTT
CASSLEKGLWGHSPGTEAFF
>TRBJ2-3|-|TRBD2|TRBV13
TGTGCCAGCAGCTTAGTGACTAGCGGAGCTAGCACAGATACGCAGTATTTT
CASSLVTSGASTDTQYF
>TRBJ2-5|few|TRBD2|TRBV5-8
TGTGCCAGCAGCTTGGCCTCCAGGCTAGCGGTCCCCGGTCGGGAGACCCAGTACTTC
CASSLASRLAVPGRETQYF
>TRBJ2-7|few|-|TRBV20-1
TGCAGTGCTAGGGCGTCAGCTTCCTACGAGCAGTACTTC
CSARASASYEQYF
>TRBJ1-5|-|-|TRBV4-1
TGCGCCCGCAGCCCCCGTGGGGGGGATCGTCAGCCCCCGCATTTT
CARSPRGGDRQPPHF
>TRBJ1-5|-|TRBD1|TRBV4-3
TGCGCCAGCAGCCAAGACTCCGTCGGGACAGGGTCTCAGCCCCAGCATTTT
CASSQDSVGTGSQPQHF
>TRBJ1-5|few|-|TRBV6-2/TRBV6-3
TGTGCCAGCAGTTACAGCCTGAATCAGCCCCAGCATTTT
CASSYSLNQPQHF
>TRBJ1-1|-|-|TRBV30
TGTGCCTGGAGTCCGTCGGGGGAAGCTTTCTTT
CAWSPSGEAFF
>TRBJ2-4|-|-|TRBV30
TGTGCCTGGAGTGTAGGGTATGCCCGGGAGTTGGACATTCAGTACTTC
CAWSVGYARELDIQYF
>TRBJ2-7|few|-|TRBV27
TGTGCCAGCAGTTTATCCCCGGACACCCCCGGGGCTGAGCAGTACTTC
CASSLSPDTPGAEQYF
>TRBJ1-2|-|-|TRBV6-5
TGTGCCAGCACCCCACTCTCCACAGTCCAATATGGCTACACCTTC
CASTPLSTVQYGYTF
>TRBJ2-1|few|-|TRBV7-9
TGTGCCAGCAGCCGCACTGAGAAGAACAATGAGCAGTTCTTC
CASSRTEKNNEQFF
>TRBJ2-3|many|TRBD2|TRBV5-1
TGCGCCAGCAGCTTGGCCCTTAGCGGGGACACAGATACGCAGTATTTT
CASSLALSGDTDTQYF
>TRBJ1-2|many|-|TRBV29-1
TGCAGCGTTGATAGGATTCTGGATGGCTACACCTTC
CSVDRILDGYTF